What follows are 15 T cell receptor beta chains derived from one specimen sequenced in a study of CD8 T cells in Susac syndrome. About 0.5 to 1 ug RNA was reverse transcribed with random hexamers. TCRdb passed the immunoSEQ multiplex PCR reads through MiXCR, listing each CDR3 protein once. The profile shows about 140,000 distinct CDR3 sequences, approximately 96% of them singletons. The sequencing sample was made of CD4+ T cells from PBMCs. The receptor source for this set is a human donor with multiple sclerosis.

The rearrangement links TRBV19 to TRBJ2-7, with unresolved D. The CDR3 sequence is 13 residues long. Germline V gene sequence: CDR1 LNHDA, CDR2 SQIVND (reference sequence). V dropped 4 bases and J dropped 3 bases, with 10 bases sitting between them. The CDR3 region is CASSTGQSYEQYF. In nucleotides, the CDR3 is TGTGCCAGTAGTACTGGGCAGAGCTACGAGCAGTACTTC.

V usage is TRBV20-1 and J usage is TRBJ2-3, with 9 bases aligning to TRBD2. V shed 6 bases, J shed 1 base, and the junction held 2 bases outside the gene matches. Per the germline V gene, CDR1 is DFQATT and CDR2 is SNEGSKA (reference sequence). The CDR3 has 13 residues. The DNA for the CDR3 is TGCAGTGCAAAGCGGGAGGGCACAGATACGCAGTATTTT. Its translation: CSAKREGTDTQYF.

This clonotype appeared a single time. J is TRBJ2-3 and V is TRBV3-1; D is unclear. Germline V gene sequence: CDR1 LGHDT, CDR2 YNNKEL (reference sequence). V dropped 2 bases and J dropped 8 bases, with 5 bases sitting between them. CDR3 length: 11 amino acids. CDR3 nucleotides: TGTGCCAGCAGCCAAAGTGGTACGCAGTATTTT. It yields the protein CASSQSGTQYF.

The chain has TRBV2 and TRBJ2-7; unclear D gene. In germline, CDR1 is SNHLY, CDR2 FYNNEI. Trimming cost V 4 bases and J 3 bases, with 10 bases left between them. The length of the CDR3 is 13 residues. The CDR3 loop is CASSVTEFYEQYF. The CDR3 DNA follows: TGTGCCAGCAGTGTTACAGAATTCTACGAGCAGTACTTC.

This chain links TRBV3-1 with TRBJ2-1; D is ambiguous. The CDR3 runs to 12 residues. The germline V gene has CDR1 LGHDT and CDR2 YNNKEL (reference sequence). With 2 bases removed from V and 5 bases from J, the gap between germline ends came to 4 bases. CDR3 in amino acids: CASSQTDNEQFF. The CDR3 nucleotides are TGTGCCAGCAGCCAAACCGACAATGAGCAGTTCTTC.

V gene TRBV27 combines with J gene TRBJ2-7, with D possibly matching TRBD1 (5 bases). The CDR3 covers 14 residues. Germline assignment: CDR1 MNHEY and CDR2 SMNVEV (reference sequence). With 2 bases removed from V and 11 bases from J, the gap between germline ends came to 19 bases. The CDR3 loop reads CASSLEAGLRAEYF. In DNA, the CDR3 is TGTGCCAGCAGTTTAGAGGCAGGGCTCCGGGCGGAGTACTTC.

This chain connects TRBV28 to TRBJ1-3; D is ambiguous. In germline, CDR1 is MDHEN, CDR2 SYDVKM. V lost 7 bases to trimming and J lost 0 bases, with 7 bases between them. The CDR3 spans 13 residues. The CDR3 is CASIGGSGNTIYF. DNA for the CDR3: TGTGCCAGCATTGGCGGCTCTGGAAACACCATATATTTT.

The chain is built from TRBV10-3 and TRBJ2-5; 7 bases match TRBD2. The J segment lost 2 bases and the V segment lost 5 bases, leaving 8 bases of the junction unmatched. Germline V lookup: CDR1 ENHRY, CDR2 SYGVKD. The CDR3 runs to 15 residues. CDR3 coding DNA: TGTGCCATCAGTCGACTAGCTGAGAGACAAGAGACCCAGTACTTC. Its translation is CAISRLAERQETQYF.

The chain joins TRBV6-5 to TRBJ2-1, with 12 bases fitting TRBD2. The junction had 4 bases not matched to a gene; V was cut back by 2 bases and J by 5 bases. The CDR3 length is 16 residues. CDR1 is MNHEY, CDR2 SVGAGI, per germline. The CDR3 DNA reads as TGTGCCAGCAGTTACCCAGGACTAGCGGGACACAATGAGCAGTTCTTC. Its translation: CASSYPGLAGHNEQFF.

The chain employs TRBV13 and TRBJ2-7; possibly TRBD2 for D (5 bases). The CDR3 is 12 amino acids. Trimming removed 3 bases from V and 6 bases from J, with 9 bases in between. Germline V gene sequence: CDR1 PRHDT, CDR2 FYEKMQ (reference sequence). In nucleotides, the CDR3 is TGTGCCAGCAGCTTCGGGGTAGGCGAGCAGTACTTC. Translation gives CASSFGVGEQYF. The full variable domain, rest sourced from reference TRBV13 and TRBJ2-7, is AAGVIQSPRHLIKEKRETATLKCYPIPRHDTVYWYQQGPGQDPQFLISFYEKMQSDKGSIPDRFSAQQFSDYHSELNMSSLELGDSALYFCASSFGVGEQYFGPGTRLTVT.

The chain is built from TRBV5-1 and TRBJ2-3, with D maybe TRBD2 (6 bases). Per germline, CDR1 SGHRS and CDR2 YFSETQ. This CDR3 contains 16 residues. V shed 0 bases and J shed 1 base, with 12 bases lying between them. The CDR3 DNA is TGCGCCAGCAGCTTGGGGGGACTCCCACGCACAGATACGCAGTATTTT. Protein product: CASSLGGLPRTDTQYF. The full variable domain, rest sourced from reference TRBV5-1 and TRBJ2-3, is KAGVTQTPRYLIKTRGQQVTLSCSPISGHRSVSWYQQTPGQGLQFLFEYFSETQRNKGNFPGRFSGRQFSNSRSEMNVSTLELGDSALYLCASSLGGLPRTDTQYFGPGTRLTVL.

This chain links TRBV12-3 or TRBV12-4 with TRBJ2-1; D is undetermined. Trimming removed 5 bases at V and 8 bases at J, with 16 bases between. The CDR3 runs to 14 residues. The CDR3 coding sequence is TGTGCCAGCAGTCACTATTCGATTGGCGATGAGCAGTTCTTC. As protein: CASSHYSIGDEQFF.

This chain joins TRBV6-1 and TRBJ2-3; D possibly corresponds to TRBD1 (6 bases). V lost 10 bases and J 1 base, leaving 24 bases between the germline ends. The CDR3 totals 17 residues. Germline lookup yields CDR1 MNHNS and CDR2 SASEGT. CDR3 sequence reads: CATSPQGLGVGTDTQYF. The CDR3 DNA reads as TGTGCCACCTCGCCCCAGGGGCTGGGAGTGGGCACAGATACGCAGTATTTT.

This clonotype was detected only once. The J gene is TRBJ2-5, the V gene TRBV7-2; D might be TRBD2 (6 bases). V gave up 4 bases and J gave up 5 bases, with 11 bases separating them. Germline assignment: CDR1 SGHTA and CDR2 FQGNSA. CDR3 length: 13 amino acids. CDR3 residues: CASSSGGWETQYF. The CDR3 region has the DNA TGTGCCAGCAGCTCTGGGGGGTGGGAGACCCAGTACTTC. The variable domain in full, completed from reference TRBV7-2 and TRBJ2-5, reads GAGVSQSPSNKVTEKGKDVELRCDPISGHTALYWYRQSLGQGLEFLIYFQGNSAPDKSGLPSDRFSAERTGGSVSTLTIQRTQQEDSAVYLCASSSGGWETQYFGPGTRLLVL.

V usage is TRBV20-1 and J usage is TRBJ2-2; D gene unclear. Germline lookup yields CDR1 DFQATT and CDR2 SNEGSKA (reference sequence). The CDR3 is 16 residues long. The V end lost 1 base, the J end lost 3 bases, and 15 bases lay between the germline ends. As DNA, the CDR3 is TGCAGTGCTAGAGCTTCACAGTTCGAGGACACCGGGGAGCTGTTTTTT. Translated: CSARASQFEDTGELFF.